These 9 T cell receptor beta chains were sequenced from one sample in a study of blood T cells in healthy people across ages. Using a J-beta primer mix together with a sample-barcoded 5' primer, a second PCR was run for roughly 6 to 11 cycles. TCRdb analysed the 5' RACE reads with MiXCR anew, one entry per CDR3 protein. The sample gives roughly 500,000 distinct CDR3 sequences, 27% of which show up once; under 20% is in the top ten. Sequencing input: blood. All receptors come from an older woman in good health.

This clonotype has a handful of counts. The V and J genes are TRBV20-1 and TRBJ2-5; TRBD2 agrees at 10 bases. Germline V CDR1 and CDR2: DFQATT, SNEGSKA (reference sequence). Trimming took 6 bases from V and 5 from J; bases not matched to a gene: 9. This CDR3 has 14 residues. The CDR3 nucleotides read TGCAGTGCGGAAGCTAGCGGGGGAGGGGAGACCCAGTACTTC. Encoded protein: CSAEASGGGETQYF.

V is TRBV2 and J is TRBJ2-5, with D hard to call. The tail of the sequence fits TRBJ2-1 better, so the J call may be wrong. This CDR3 is 13 amino acids long. CDR1 and CDR2 (germline): SNHLY, FYNNEI. Here the CDR3 DNA reads TGTGCCAGCAGTGCGGACGGTGTATATGAGCAGTTCTTC. This gives the protein CASSADGVYEQFF.

The chain couples TRBV7-2 to TRBJ1-4, with unresolved D. Germline V gives CDR1 SGHTA, CDR2 FQGNSA. The CDR3 runs to 14 residues. The ends were cut back, 5 bases at V and 7 bases at J, with 14 bases in the middle. CDR3 coding DNA: TGTGCCAGCAGCCAACCCCGGGAAGGTGAAAAACTGTTTTTT. Encoded protein: CASSQPREGEKLFF. Variable domain in full (rest from reference TRBV7-2 and TRBJ1-4): GAGVSQSPSNKVTEKGKDVELRCDPISGHTALYWYRQSLGQGLEFLIYFQGNSAPDKSGLPSDRFSAERTGGSVSTLTIQRTQQEDSAVYLCASSQPREGEKLFFGSGTQLSVL.

The rearrangement uses TRBV11-3 and TRBJ2-5; tentatively, D is TRBD1 (5 bases). The J call could be wrong; TRBJ2-1 is a better fit for the DNA end. The CDR3 is 15 amino acids. Germline values: CDR1 SGHNT, CDR2 YENEEA. In nucleotides, the CDR3 is TGTGCCAGCAGCTCCATGCAGGGCACTGCGAATGAGCAGTTCTTC. Translated, it gives CASSSMQGTANEQFF.

The sample holds a few counts of this clonotype. This rearrangement joins TRBV7-9 to TRBJ2-7, with 11 bases matching TRBD1. This CDR3 contains 9 residues. Per germline, CDR1 SEHNR and CDR2 FQNEAQ (reference sequence). CDR3 residues: CASLGQGAV. CDR3 in DNA: TGTGCCAGCCTAGGACAGGGGGCTGTC.

Regarding this clonotype: At one boundary the junction diverges from the germline segment, which might be a read error. The chain joins TRBV7-2 to TRBJ2-3, with a tentative D call TRBD2 (6 bases). Germline CDR1 is SGHTA and CDR2 is FQGNSA. The CDR3 is 15 amino acids. CDR3 bases: TGTGCCAGCAGCCCGTTGACTAGGAGCACAGATACGCAGTGTTTT. As protein: CASSPLTRSTDTQCF.

This clonotype was detected only a few times. This chain links TRBV6-5 with TRBJ1-1, with a possible D match to TRBD1 (5 bases). This CDR3 comprises 13 residues. Trimming stripped 8 bases from V and 1 base from J, with 11 bases between. Germline CDR1 MNHEY, CDR2 SVGAGI. The CDR3 spells CASAQGRNTEAFF. CDR3 DNA sequence: TGTGCCAGCGCCCAGGGACGGAACACTGAAGCTTTCTTT.

In this sample, this clonotype turned up once. V gene TRBV7-9 combines with J gene TRBJ2-3; no clear D. Germline values: CDR1 SEHNR, CDR2 FQNEAQ (reference sequence). V was cut by 2 bases and J by 6 bases, with 12 bases left in between. There are 14 residues in the CDR3. The CDR3 DNA is TGTGCCAGCAGCTTACTCATCAAAGGGGATACGCAGTATTTT. It is translated as CASSLLIKGDTQYF.

This chain connects TRBV12-5 to TRBJ2-1; the D gene is possibly TRBD1 (6 bases). Between the trimmed V and J ends, which lost 5 bases and 9 bases, there was a span of 20 bases. CDR1 and CDR2 from the germline V gene are LGHNT and FRNRAP. The CDR3 covers 15 residues. The CDR3 region is CASGPPVPLGGEQFF. Written as DNA, the CDR3 is TGTGCTAGTGGTCCCCCGGTCCCTCTAGGGGGTGAGCAGTTCTTC.